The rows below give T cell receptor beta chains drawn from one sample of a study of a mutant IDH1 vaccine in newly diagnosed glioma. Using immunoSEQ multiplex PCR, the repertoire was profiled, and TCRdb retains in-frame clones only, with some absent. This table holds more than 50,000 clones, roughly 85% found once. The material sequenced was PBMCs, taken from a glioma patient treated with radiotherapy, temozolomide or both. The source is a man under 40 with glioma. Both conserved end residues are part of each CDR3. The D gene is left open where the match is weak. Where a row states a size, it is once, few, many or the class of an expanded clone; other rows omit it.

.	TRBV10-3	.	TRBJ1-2	TGTGCCATCAGTGAGGACATCCGCTATGGCTACACCTTC	CAISEDIRYGYTF
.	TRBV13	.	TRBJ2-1	TGTGCCAGCAGCCCCCGGGGAGATGAGCAGTTCTTC	CASSPRGDEQFF
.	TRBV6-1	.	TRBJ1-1	TGTGCCAGCAGTAGACACCGGGAATGGACTGAAGCTTTCTTT	CASSRHREWTEAFF
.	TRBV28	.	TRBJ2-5	TGTGCCAGCAGCAGCGTGGCAGGGACGAAGCAGACCCAGTACTTC	CASSSVAGTKQTQYF
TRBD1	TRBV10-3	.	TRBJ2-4	TGTGCCATCAGTGAGTCGGGGACCGGGACAGGGGCCTTCTTC	CAISESGTGTGAFF
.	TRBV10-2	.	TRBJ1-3	TGCGCCAGCAAAGGACCGCTAGTCGCTGGAAACACCATATATTTT	CASKGPLVAGNTIYF
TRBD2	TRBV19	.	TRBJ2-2	TGTGCCAGTAAGACTAGCGGGGGCCCGAGGGGGGAGCTGTTTTTT	CASKTSGGPRGELFF
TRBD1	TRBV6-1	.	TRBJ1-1	TGTGCCAGCAAGGGACAGGGTCTGCGGCGAGCTTTCTTT	CASKGQGLRRAFF
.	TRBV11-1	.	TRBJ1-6	TGTGCCAGCAGCTCTTCAACAAGCTCCTATAATTCATCCCTCCACTTT	CASSSSTSSYNSSLHF
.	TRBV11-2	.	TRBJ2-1	TGTGCCAGCAGCCCAATGTTAATAGAATACAATGAGCAGTTCTTC	CASSPMLIEYNEQFF
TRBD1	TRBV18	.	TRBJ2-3	TGTGCCAGCTCAGCCGCGACAGGGGCGGGAACAGATACGCAGTATTTT	CASSAATGAGTDTQYF
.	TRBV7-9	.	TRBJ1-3	TGTGCCAGCAGAGCGAGCTCTGGAAACACCATATATTTT	CASRASSGNTIYF
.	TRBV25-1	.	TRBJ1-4	TGTGCCACCACCGGGGCTTCAACTAATGAAAAACTGTTTTTT	CATTGASTNEKLFF
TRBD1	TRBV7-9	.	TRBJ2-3	TGTGCCAGCAGCGACGGACAGGGGGCGCAAGATACGCAGTATTTT	CASSDGQGAQDTQYF
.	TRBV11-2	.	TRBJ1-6	TGTGCCAGCAGCCCTTCCGGGGGCAATTCACCCCTCCACTTT	CASSPSGGNSPLHF
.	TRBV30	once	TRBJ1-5	TGTGCCTGGTGTAACGGGGGCAATCAGCCCCAGCATTTT	CAWCNGGNQPQHF
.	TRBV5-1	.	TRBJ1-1	TGCGCCAGCAGCTTGGGACAGGCCATGAACACTGAAGCTTTCTTT	CASSLGQAMNTEAFF
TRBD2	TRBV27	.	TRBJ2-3	TGTGCCAGCAGCCGACGACTAGCGGAGCTTAGCACAGATACGCAGTATTTT	CASSRRLAELSTDTQYF
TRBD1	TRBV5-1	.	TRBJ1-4	TGCGCCAGCAGCTTGGGCGGGACAGGGCGAGGTGCAACTAATGAAAAACTGTTTTTT	CASSLGGTGRGATNEKLFF
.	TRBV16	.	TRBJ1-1	TGTGCCAGCAGACACACGAGGACCCGTACCCACCCGAACACTGAAGCTTTCTTT	CASRHTRTRTHPNTEAFF
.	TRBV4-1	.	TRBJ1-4	TGCGCCAGCAGCCAAGGGGACCGCACTAATGAAAAACTGTTTTTT	CASSQGDRTNEKLFF
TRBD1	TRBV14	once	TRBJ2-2	TGTGCCAGCAGCCAAGCGGGACAGGGGGCTGGCGGGGAGCTGTTTTTT	CASSQAGQGAGGELFF
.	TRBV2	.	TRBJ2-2	TGTGCCAGCAGCGCCCCTAGTGCCACCGGGGAGCTGTTTTTT	CASSAPSATGELFF
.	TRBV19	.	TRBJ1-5	TGTGCCAGTAGTACCACAGGGTGGCCCCAGCATTTT	CASSTTGWPQHF
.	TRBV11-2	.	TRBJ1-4	TGTGCCAGCAGGTCTAATGAAAAACTGTTTTTT	CASRSNEKLFF
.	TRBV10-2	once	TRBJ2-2	TGCGCCAGCCATGGCGGGTCCGGGGAGCTGTTTTTT	CASHGGSGELFF
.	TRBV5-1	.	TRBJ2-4	TGCGCCAGCACCGTTAGTCCTGGGGCCAAAAACATTCAGTACTTC	CASTVSPGAKNIQYF
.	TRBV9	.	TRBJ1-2	TGTGCCAGCAGCGGACGGCTCGACAGCTATGGCTACACCTTC	CASSGRLDSYGYTF
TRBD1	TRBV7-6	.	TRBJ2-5	TGTGCCAGCAGCTTACCGGCCGGACAGGACCAAGAGACCCAGTACTTC	CASSLPAGQDQETQYF
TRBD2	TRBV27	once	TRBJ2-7	TGTGCCAGCAGTTGGCGGGGGGGGCTAGCCTACGAGCAGTACTTC	CASSWRGGLAYEQYF
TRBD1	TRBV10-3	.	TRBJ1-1	TGTGCCATCAGTGAGACAGGGGCCACTGAAGCTTTCTTT	CAISETGATEAFF
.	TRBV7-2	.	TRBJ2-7	TGTGCCAGCAGCTCCCGGCCACAGGGTCGACATCAGTACTTC	CASSSRPQGRHQYF
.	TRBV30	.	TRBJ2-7	TGTGCCGCGGAAAGGGCCTACGAGCAGTACTTC	CAAERAYEQYF
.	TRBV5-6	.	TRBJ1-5	TGTGCCAGCAGCTTGGGGGTTCTGGCGTCGCCCCAGCATTTT	CASSLGVLASPQHF
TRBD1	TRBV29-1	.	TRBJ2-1	TGCAGCGTTACCGGGACAGGGGACAATGAGCAGTTCTTC	CSVTGTGDNEQFF
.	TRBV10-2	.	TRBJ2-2	TGCGCCAGCAGTGAGGTAGTGGGGACCGGGGAGCTGTTTTTT	CASSEVVGTGELFF
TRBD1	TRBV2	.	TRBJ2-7	TGTGCCAGCAGGGATGGACAGGGGATTGTATACGAGCAGTACTTC	CASRDGQGIVYEQYF
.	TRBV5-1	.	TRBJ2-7	TGCGCCAGCAGCTCCGGGGGGGACAGTCTAGGGGAGCAGTACTTC	CASSSGGDSLGEQYF
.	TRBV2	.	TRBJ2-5	TGTGCCAGTACTTGGGAGGGGGGCCGGATCCCTCGAACGGGAGAGACCCAGTACTTC	CASTWEGGRIPRTGETQYF
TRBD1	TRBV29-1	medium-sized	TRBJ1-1	TGCAGCGTTCAGACAGGGTGGTCTGAAGCTTTCTTT	CSVQTGWSEAFF